This entry is about one T cell receptor beta chain. In the authors' workflow: The assay estimated nucleated cells by amplifying reference gene primers. Assay: immunoSEQ multiplex PCR; the TCRdb copy retains only in-frame clones and omits some. V and J calls and clone size are as listed in that table; D and trimming were resolved from the DNA. This table has tens of thousands of clones, roughly nine tenths appearing once. Germline V gives CDR1 MDHEN, CDR2 SYDVKM. V gave up 3 bases and J gave up 12 bases, with 17 bases separating them. CDR3 length: 13 amino acids. This sample stems from a study of blood T cell repertoires in COVID-19. Turning to the study itself: The United States, Italy and Spain supplied acute and convalescent COVID-19 samples. The cDNA or gDNA used as material had been derived from T cells, B-cell-depleted T cells, or PBMCs.

The sequenced sample was peripheral blood. The TCR comes from a man aged 70-80 years with active COVID-19. This sequence joins TRBV28 and TRBJ1-1; no firm D call. The CDR3 reads CASSFQLAPGTFF. CDR3 bases: TGTGCCAGCAGTTTTCAGTTAGCCCCGGGGACTTTCTTT.